Included here is one T cell receptor beta chain sequence, with context. The data derive from a study of T cells in Graves' hyperthyroidism and ophthalmopathy. The CDR3 covers 14 residues. Germline V lookup: CDR1 DFQATT, CDR2 SNEGSKA (reference sequence). Trimming took 1 base from V and 1 from J; bases not matched to a gene: 4. TCR beta CDR3 sequences were amplified from RNA transcripts. The primer set for the first-round RT-PCR of the TCR CDR3 was HTBI. MiXCR, run by TCRdb on the multiplex PCR reads, gives a single entry per CDR3 protein. The data show around 520,000 distinct CDR3 sequences, with around 22% seen just once and approximately 10% held by the top ten.

The sample comprised blood. V and J are TRBV20-1 and TRBJ2-7; TRBD1 matches 7 bases. The sequence was collected from a woman in her twenties or thirties with Graves' ophthalmopathy. The CDR3 DNA reads TGCAGTGCTAGAGTTGAGGGACAGTCCTACGAGCAGTACTTC. Amino acid sequence: CSARVEGQSYEQYF.